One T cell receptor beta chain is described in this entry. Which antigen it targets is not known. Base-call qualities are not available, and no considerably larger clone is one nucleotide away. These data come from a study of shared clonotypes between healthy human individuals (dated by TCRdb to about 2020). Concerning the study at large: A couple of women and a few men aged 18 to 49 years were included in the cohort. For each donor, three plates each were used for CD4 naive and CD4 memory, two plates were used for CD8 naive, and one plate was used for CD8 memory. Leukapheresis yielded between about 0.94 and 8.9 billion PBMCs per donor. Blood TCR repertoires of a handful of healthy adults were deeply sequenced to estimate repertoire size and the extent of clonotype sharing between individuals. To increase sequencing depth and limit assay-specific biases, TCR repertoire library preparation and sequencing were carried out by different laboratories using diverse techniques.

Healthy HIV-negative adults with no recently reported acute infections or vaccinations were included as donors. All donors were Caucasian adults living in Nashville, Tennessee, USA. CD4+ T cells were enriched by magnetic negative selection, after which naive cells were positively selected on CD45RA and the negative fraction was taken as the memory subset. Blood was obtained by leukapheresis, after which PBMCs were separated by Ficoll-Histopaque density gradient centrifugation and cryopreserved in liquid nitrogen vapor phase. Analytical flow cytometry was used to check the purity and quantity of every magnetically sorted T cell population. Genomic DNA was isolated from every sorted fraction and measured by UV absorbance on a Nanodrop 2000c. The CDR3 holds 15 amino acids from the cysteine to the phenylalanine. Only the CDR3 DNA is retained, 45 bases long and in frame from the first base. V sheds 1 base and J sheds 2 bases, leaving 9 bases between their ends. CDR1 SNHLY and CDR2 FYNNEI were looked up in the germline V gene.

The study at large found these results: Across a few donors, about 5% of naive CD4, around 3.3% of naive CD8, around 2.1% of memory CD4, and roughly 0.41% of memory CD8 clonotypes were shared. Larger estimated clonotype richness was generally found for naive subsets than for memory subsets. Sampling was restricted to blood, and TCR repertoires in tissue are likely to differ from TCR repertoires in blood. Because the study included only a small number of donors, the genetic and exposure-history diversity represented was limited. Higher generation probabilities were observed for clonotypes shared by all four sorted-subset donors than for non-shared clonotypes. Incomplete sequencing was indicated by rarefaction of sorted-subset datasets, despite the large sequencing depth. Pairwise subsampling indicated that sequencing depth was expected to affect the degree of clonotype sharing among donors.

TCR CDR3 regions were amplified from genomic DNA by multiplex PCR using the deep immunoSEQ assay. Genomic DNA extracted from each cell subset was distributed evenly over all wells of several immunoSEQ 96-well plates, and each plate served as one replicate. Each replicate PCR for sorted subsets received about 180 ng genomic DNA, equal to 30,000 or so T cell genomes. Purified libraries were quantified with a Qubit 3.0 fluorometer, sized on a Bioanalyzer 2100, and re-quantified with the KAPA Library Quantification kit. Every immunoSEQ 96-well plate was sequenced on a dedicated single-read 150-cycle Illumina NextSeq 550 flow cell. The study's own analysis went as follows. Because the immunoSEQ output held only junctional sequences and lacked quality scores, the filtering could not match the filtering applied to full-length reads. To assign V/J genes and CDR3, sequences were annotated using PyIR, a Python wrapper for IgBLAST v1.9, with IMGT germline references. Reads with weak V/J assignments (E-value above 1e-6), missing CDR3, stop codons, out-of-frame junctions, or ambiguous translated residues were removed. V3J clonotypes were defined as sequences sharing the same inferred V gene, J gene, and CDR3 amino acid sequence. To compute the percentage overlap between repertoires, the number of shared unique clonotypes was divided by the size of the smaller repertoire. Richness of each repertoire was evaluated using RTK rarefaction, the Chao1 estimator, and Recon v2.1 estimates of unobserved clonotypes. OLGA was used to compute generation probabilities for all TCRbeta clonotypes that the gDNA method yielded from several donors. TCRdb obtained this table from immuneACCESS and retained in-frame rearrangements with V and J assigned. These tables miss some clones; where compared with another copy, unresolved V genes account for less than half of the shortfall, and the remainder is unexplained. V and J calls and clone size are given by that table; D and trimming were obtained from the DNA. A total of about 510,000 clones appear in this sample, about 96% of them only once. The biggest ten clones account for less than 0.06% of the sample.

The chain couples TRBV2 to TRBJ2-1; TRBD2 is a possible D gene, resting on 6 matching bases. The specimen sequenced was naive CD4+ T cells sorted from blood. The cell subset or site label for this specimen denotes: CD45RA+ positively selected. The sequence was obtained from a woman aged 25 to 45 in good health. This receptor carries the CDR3 CASSEGSGTYNEQFF. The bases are TGTGCCAGCAGTGAAGGTAGCGGTACCTACAATGAGCAGTTCTTC.